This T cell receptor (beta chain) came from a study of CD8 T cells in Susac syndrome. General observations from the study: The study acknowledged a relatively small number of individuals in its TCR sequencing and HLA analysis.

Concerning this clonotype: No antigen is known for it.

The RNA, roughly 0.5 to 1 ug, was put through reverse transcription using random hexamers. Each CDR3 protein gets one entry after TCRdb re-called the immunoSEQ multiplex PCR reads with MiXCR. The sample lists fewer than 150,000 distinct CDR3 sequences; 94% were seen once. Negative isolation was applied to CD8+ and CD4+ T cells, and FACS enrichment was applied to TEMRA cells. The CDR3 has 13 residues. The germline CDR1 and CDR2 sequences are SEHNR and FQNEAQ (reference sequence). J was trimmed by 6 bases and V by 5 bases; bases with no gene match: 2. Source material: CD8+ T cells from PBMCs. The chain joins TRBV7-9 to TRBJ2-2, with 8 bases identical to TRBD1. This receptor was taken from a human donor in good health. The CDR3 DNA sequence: TGTGCCAGCAGCAAGGACAGGGCCGGGGAGCTGTTTTTT. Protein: CASSKDRAGELFF.